The 10 T cell receptor beta chains below all came from one sample that was sequenced in a study of response to subunit inactivated influenza vaccine. TCRdb re-analysed the RT-PCR reads in MiXCR, keeping a single row per CDR3 protein. The sample comprises about half a million distinct CDR3 sequences, about 7.6% of which are singletons, and 13% rests with the top ten. Sequenced material: PBMCs from blood, taken around 2 years after vaccination. All receptors come from a man in his fifties or sixties who received an inactivated influenza vaccine.

This clonotype was counted a few times. V and J are TRBV18 and TRBJ2-5, with 7 bases aligning to TRBD2. Losses at the gene ends were 3 bases for V and 4 bases for J; bases not matched to a gene: 5. The germline gives CDR1 KGHSH, CDR2 LQKENI. This CDR3 comprises 14 residues. CDR3 in amino acids: CASSPRGSPETQYF. In nucleotides, the CDR3 is TGTGCCAGCTCACCGCGCGGGAGCCCAGAGACCCAGTACTTC.

This clonotype showed up just a few times. The chain links TRBV27 to TRBJ2-2; 10 bases align to TRBD2. This CDR3 is built from 18 residues. J gave up 4 bases and V 2 bases, and 10 bases lay outside the gene matches. Germline V gene lookup returns CDR1 MNHEY and CDR2 SMNVEV (reference sequence). CDR3 region: CASSLRWASGGPTGELFF. CDR3 nucleotide sequence: TGTGCCAGCAGTTTAAGGTGGGCTAGCGGGGGACCCACCGGGGAGCTGTTTTTT.

The chain combines TRBV19 with TRBJ2-5, with TRBD1 as a possible D gene (5 bases). Germline V gives CDR1 LNHDA, CDR2 SQIVND (reference sequence). Between the trimmed V and J ends, which lost 4 bases and 1 base, there was a span of 10 bases. This CDR3 has 14 amino acids. The CDR3 region is CASSRRQTQETQYF. The CDR3 DNA is TGTGCCAGTAGTAGAAGACAGACCCAAGAGACCCAGTACTTC.

The J gene is TRBJ2-2, the V gene TRBV24-1; a weak D match, TRBD2 (6 bases). The CDR3 has 16 amino acids. Trimming cost V 3 bases and J 9 bases, with 19 bases left between them. CDR1 is KGHDR, CDR2 SFDVKD, per germline. CDR3 DNA sequence: TGTGCCACCAGTGATCCCAGGACTACTAAAGAAAGGGAGCTGTTTTTT. It codes for CATSDPRTTKERELFF.

The table lists this clonotype with many counts. J is TRBJ1-5 and V is TRBV20-1, with 7 nucleotides matching TRBD1. V shed 0 bases and J 1 base; nucleotides not matched to a gene: 3. From germline, CDR1 is DFQATT and CDR2 SNEGSKA (reference sequence). CDR3 length equals 15 residues. DNA of the CDR3: TGCAGTGCTAGAGAGACAGGGAGGAGCAATCAGCCCCAGCATTTT. This gives the protein CSARETGRSNQPQHF.

This clonotype was counted between two and nine times. This sequence joins TRBV18 and TRBJ2-7; no clear D gene. Germline lookup yields CDR1 KGHSH and CDR2 LQKENI. With 3 bases removed from V and 2 bases from J, the gap between germline ends came to 8 bases. The CDR3 covers 13 residues. The CDR3 DNA is TGTGCCAGCTCACCCTACCAGGCCTACGAGCAGTACTTC. It encodes CASSPYQAYEQYF.

CDR3 in DNA: TGTGCCAGCAGCTACGAGGCGATGGTAGGAGAGCAGTACTTC. It is translated as CASSYEAMVGEQYF. This sequence joins TRBV6-5 and TRBJ2-7, with unresolved D. This CDR3 comprises 14 residues. Trimming removed 6 bases at V and 7 bases at J, with 19 bases between. The germline V gene encodes CDR1 MNHEY and CDR2 SVGAGI.

This chain uses TRBV4-2 with TRBJ1-2, with D possibly TRBD1 on 5 matching bases. The CDR3 length is 15 residues. Germline loops: CDR1 LGHNA, CDR2 YNFKEQ. Trimming stripped 1 base from V and 1 base from J, with 10 bases between. Here the CDR3 reads CASSQGTGYNYGYTF. CDR3 nucleotide sequence: TGTGCCAGCAGCCAAGGTACAGGCTATAACTATGGCTACACCTTC.

In this sample, this clonotype turned up a few times. This chain connects TRBV5-1 to TRBJ1-2, with D hard to call. Germline CDR1 SGHRS, CDR2 YFSETQ. The CDR3 is made up of 15 amino acids. Trimming pared 4 bases from V and 1 base from J, leaving 14 bases between. The CDR3 loop reads CASSPINRGNYGYTF. The CDR3 DNA follows: TGCGCCAGCAGCCCCATAAACCGGGGTAACTATGGCTACACCTTC.

This clonotype was detected ten times or more. V usage is TRBV20-1 and J usage is TRBJ2-1; 11 positions agree with TRBD2. The CDR3 is 15 residues long. Germline CDR1 DFQATT, CDR2 SNEGSKA (reference sequence). J was trimmed by 9 bases and V by 4 bases; bases with no gene match: 11. CDR3 bases: TGCAGTGCTAACCCGACTAGCGGGAAAAGACTTGAGCAGTTCTTC. As protein: CSANPTSGKRLEQFF.